A single sample gave rise to the 5 T cell receptor beta chains below, sequenced in a study of patients and donors after allogeneic stem cell transplantation. TCRdb itself ran the RT-PCR reads through MiXCR, one entry per CDR3 protein. This sample has 920,000 or so distinct CDR3 sequences, with about a sixth found just once. The sample comprised blood, either unsorted or a sorted T cell fraction (not recorded which). These receptors were collected from a human donor who was either an allogeneic HSCT recipient or a stem cell or donor lymphocyte infusion donor (not recorded which). It is not recorded whose cells these are; they may come from a transplant donor.

The rearrangement links TRBV12-3 or TRBV12-4 to TRBJ2-7; D might be TRBD1 or TRBD2, each matching 5 bases. The CDR3 contains 15 residues. The V end lost 6 bases, the J end lost 3 bases, and 18 bases lay between the germline ends. For the CDR3, the DNA is TGTGCCAGCAGCCCTCCCGGGACGACCTACTACGAGCAGTACTTC. Translation: CASSPPGTTYYEQYF.

This clonotype was observed a single time. The chain carries TRBV6-1 and TRBJ2-5; 9 bases align to TRBD2. Germline values: CDR1 MNHNS, CDR2 SASEGT. V lost 7 bases and J lost 0; bases outside the gene matches: 6. The CDR3 covers 15 residues. DNA for the CDR3: TGTGCCAGCAACGGAGCGGGGGGTTACCAAGAGACCCAGTACTTC. It encodes CASNGAGGYQETQYF.

This clonotype was recorded at least ten times. The chain couples TRBV12-3 or TRBV12-4 to TRBJ2-2, with a weak D call TRBD1 (6 bases). With 3 bases removed from V and 6 bases from J, the gap between germline ends came to 8 bases. The CDR3 is 13 amino acids. CDR3 amino acids: CASSFTGPGELFF. The CDR3 region has the DNA TGTGCCAGCAGTTTTACAGGGCCCGGGGAGCTGTTTTTT.

This clonotype occurred a few times. The chain couples TRBV11-2 to TRBJ2-1, with no clear D. V was clipped by 5 bases and J by 0 bases, with 14 bases between them. The CDR3 sequence is 16 residues long. In germline, CDR1 is SGHAT, CDR2 FQNNGV. The CDR3: CASSQTLTSSYNEQFF. CDR3 DNA: TGTGCCAGCAGCCAAACCTTGACGAGCTCCTACAATGAGCAGTTCTTC.

The chain uses TRBV12-3 or TRBV12-4 and TRBJ2-1, with unresolved D. V lost 5 bases, J lost 6 bases, and 17 bases lay in between. The CDR3 is made up of 15 amino acids. CDR3 nucleotide sequence: TGTGCCAGCAGTCCTCCCGGGTCTCCATTCAATGAGCAGTTCTTC. Amino acids: CASSPPGSPFNEQFF.